Following are 15 T cell receptor beta chains from one sample sequenced in a study of cytomegalovirus exposure and HLA in healthy donors. Here immunoSEQ multiplex PCR was the method, and the copy in TCRdb shows in-frame clones only, minus some. In the table there are under 350,000 clones, 65% to 90% of which are singletons. The material sequenced was PBMCs. The source of these receptors is a woman aged 18-29 years in good health and CMV-seronegative.

The chain joins TRBV19 to TRBJ1-2; possible D gene TRBD1, 5 bases. The CDR3 has 15 amino acids. CDR1 and CDR2 (germline): LNHDA, SQIVND (reference sequence). The ends were cut back, 4 bases at V and 0 bases at J, with 12 bases in the middle. The DNA for the CDR3 is TGTGCCAGTAGTACGACAGCCGCCCCTAACTATGGCTACACCTTC. It codes for CASSTTAAPNYGYTF. The full variable domain, rest sourced from reference TRBV19 and TRBJ1-2, is DGGITQSPKYLFRKEGQNVTLSCEQNLNHDAMYWYRQDPGQGLRLIYYSQIVNDFQKGDIAEGYSVSREKKESFPLTVTSAQKNPTAFYLCASSTTAAPNYGYTFGSGTRLTVV.

V is TRBV25-1 and J is TRBJ2-5; 9 nucleotides line up with TRBD1. Losses at the gene ends were 4 bases for V and 4 bases for J; bases not matched to a gene: 4. This CDR3 is 14 amino acids long. Looked up from germline, CDR1 is MGHDK and CDR2 is SYGVNS. The CDR3 is CASSGTGVAETQYF. The CDR3 bases are TGTGCCAGCAGTGGGACAGGGGTAGCAGAGACCCAGTACTTC.

As for this clone: This specimen includes other DNA sequences encoding the same CDR3. V and J are TRBV5-4 and TRBJ2-7, with 8 bases identical to TRBD1. With V trimmed by 0 bases and J by 2 bases, 4 bases remained unmatched. The germline gives CDR1 SGHNT, CDR2 YYREEE (reference sequence). The CDR3 consists of 15 residues. The CDR3, as DNA: TGTGCCAGCAGCTTGGTAGGGACAGGCCCCTACGAGCAGTACTTC. Its translation: CASSLVGTGPYEQYF. Full variable domain (rest looked up from reference TRBV5-4 and TRBJ2-7): ETGVTQSPTHLIKTRGQQVTLRCSSQSGHNTVSWYQQALGQGPQFIFQYYREEENGRGNFPPRFSGLQFPNYSSELNVNALELDDSALYLCASSLVGTGPYEQYFGPGTRLTVT.

In its sample, this clone was seen a few times. This rearrangement joins TRBV18 to TRBJ1-1; D call uncertain. Trimming removed 3 bases at V and 1 base at J, with 12 bases between. Germline CDR1 reads KGHSH; CDR2 reads LQKENI. The CDR3 covers 15 residues. CDR3 region: CASSPGRDPNTEAFF. The CDR3 nucleotides read TGTGCCAGCTCACCCGGGAGGGATCCGAACACTGAAGCTTTCTTT.

The genes are TRBV30 and TRBJ2-4; D gene unclear. The V gene lost 5 bases and the J gene lost 1 base, with 9 bases spanning the gap. The CDR3 runs to 13 residues. Germline-derived CDR1 and CDR2 are GTSNPN and SVGIG (reference sequence). CDR3: CAWARDAKNIQYF. The CDR3 bases are TGTGCCTGGGCTAGAGATGCCAAAAACATTCAGTACTTC. The full variable domain, with the rest looked up from reference TRBV30 and TRBJ2-4, is SQTIHQWPATLVQPVGSPLSLECTVEGTSNPNLYWYRQAAGRGLQLLFYSVGIGQISSEVPQNLSASRPQDRQFILSSKKLLLSDSGFYLCAWARDAKNIQYFGAGTRLSVL.

This clone has only one observation. V is TRBV29-1 and J is TRBJ1-2, with 12 bases lining up with TRBD1. CDR1 and CDR2 from the germline V gene are SQVTM and ANQGSEA. V lost 5 bases, J lost 3 bases, and 4 bases stayed unmatched. The CDR3 length is 14 residues. As DNA, the CDR3 is TGCAGCGTTTTGGGACAGGGGGCAGACTATGGCTACACCTTC. Its translation: CSVLGQGADYGYTF.

The sample holds one count of this clone. The chain carries TRBV6-5 and TRBJ2-7; perhaps TRBD2 as D (5 bases). The germline CDR1 and CDR2 sequences are MNHEY and SVGAGI. Trimming pared 0 bases from V and 2 bases from J, leaving 11 bases between. This CDR3 contains 15 residues. The CDR3 DNA follows: TGTGCCAGCAGTTACTCGCATAGCGATGCCTACGAGCAGTACTTC. Its protein product is CASSYSHSDAYEQYF.

The genes are TRBV30 and TRBJ1-1; the D gene is possibly TRBD1 (6 bases). This CDR3 has 12 residues. Between the trimmed V and J ends, which lost 5 bases and 1 base, there was a span of 8 bases. The germline gives CDR1 GTSNPN, CDR2 SVGIG (reference sequence). This CDR3 is CAWDRKNTEAFF. The DNA of the CDR3 is TGTGCCTGGGACAGGAAGAACACTGAAGCTTTCTTT.

This clone has just a few counts. The rearrangement uses TRBV6-1 and TRBJ2-7, with a possible D match to TRBD1 (7 bases). CDR3 size: 14 residues. V lost 5 bases to trimming and J lost 4 bases, with 15 bases between them. Germline V gene data show CDR1 as MNHNS and CDR2 as SASEGT. In DNA, the CDR3 is TGTGCCAGCAGTAGTGACAGGGACTGGTACGAGCAGTACTTC. This codes for CASSSDRDWYEQYF.

The chain has TRBV30 and TRBJ2-1, with a tentative D call TRBD1 (5 bases). This CDR3 has 12 residues. The germline CDR1 and CDR2 sequences are GTSNPN and SVGIG (reference sequence). V lost 4 bases, J lost 5 bases, and 9 bases lay in between. CDR3 nucleotides: TGTGCCTGGACAGGGTCTCACAATGAGCAGTTCTTC. Protein product: CAWTGSHNEQFF.

The rearrangement joins TRBV5-4 to TRBJ2-1; D uncertain. V lost 0 bases to trimming and J lost 0 bases, with 7 bases between them. This CDR3 region has 15 residues. Germline V lookup: CDR1 SGHNT, CDR2 YYREEE (reference sequence). CDR3 protein: CASSLDSNSYNEQFF. CDR3 nucleotide sequence: TGTGCCAGCAGCTTGGATAGCAACTCCTACAATGAGCAGTTCTTC. Together with reference TRBV5-4 and TRBJ2-1, the CDR3 gives the full variable domain: ETGVTQSPTHLIKTRGQQVTLRCSSQSGHNTVSWYQQALGQGPQFIFQYYREEENGRGNFPPRFSGLQFPNYSSELNVNALELDDSALYLCASSLDSNSYNEQFFGPGTRLTVL.

V and J are TRBV18 and TRBJ2-1, with TRBD2 matching over 10 bases. Germline V gives CDR1 KGHSH, CDR2 LQKENI. Germline trimming cut 3 bases from V and 10 bases from J; bases unmatched to any gene: 0. This CDR3 region has 12 residues. CDR3 bases: TGTGCCAGCTCACCGGGACTAGCGGAGCAGTTCTTC. Translation: CASSPGLAEQFF.

This sequence joins TRBV27 and TRBJ2-7; TRBD2 matches at 7 bases. This CDR3 has 16 residues. CDR1 is MNHEY, CDR2 SMNVEV, per germline (reference sequence). The trim removed 0 bases at V and 2 bases at J, leaving 7 bases unmatched. CDR3 residues: CASSLSGGSYTYEQYF. The CDR3 DNA is TGTGCCAGCAGTTTATCAGGCGGGAGCTACACCTACGAGCAGTACTTC.

This rearrangement joins TRBV2 to TRBJ1-5, with TRBD1 matching over 9 bases. V dropped 6 bases and J dropped 5; count of bases not matched to a gene: 17. Germline V gene data show CDR1 as SNHLY and CDR2 as FYNNEI. This CDR3 is built from 18 residues. The CDR3 is CASSVGGQGTFGDQPQHF. The CDR3, as DNA: TGTGCCAGCAGCGTGGGGGGACAGGGAACATTTGGGGATCAGCCCCAGCATTTT.

V gene TRBV5-1 combines with J gene TRBJ1-2; possibly TRBD1 for D (5 bases). The germline V gene has CDR1 SGHRS and CDR2 YFSETQ. With 1 base removed from V and 8 bases from J, the gap between germline ends came to 12 bases. There are 13 residues in the CDR3. This CDR3 reads CASSLRGRQGYTF. For the CDR3, the DNA is TGCGCCAGCAGCTTGAGGGGCCGCCAGGGCTACACCTTC.